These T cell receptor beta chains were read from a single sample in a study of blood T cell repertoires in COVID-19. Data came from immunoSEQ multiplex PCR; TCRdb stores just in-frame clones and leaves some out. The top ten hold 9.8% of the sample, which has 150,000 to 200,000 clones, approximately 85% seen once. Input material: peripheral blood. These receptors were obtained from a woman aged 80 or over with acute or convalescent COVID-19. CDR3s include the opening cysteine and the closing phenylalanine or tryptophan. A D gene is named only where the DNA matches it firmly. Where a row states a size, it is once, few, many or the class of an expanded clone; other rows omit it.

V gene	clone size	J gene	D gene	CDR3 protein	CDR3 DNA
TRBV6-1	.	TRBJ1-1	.	CASSELSRNPGAEAFF	TGTGCCAGCAGTGAATTAAGCAGAAACCCGGGGGCTGAAGCTTTCTTT
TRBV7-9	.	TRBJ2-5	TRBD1	CASSLAGTGTQETQYF	TGTGCCAGCAGCTTAGCGGGGACAGGAACCCAAGAGACCCAGTACTTC
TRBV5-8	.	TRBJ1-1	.	CASTWEWALNTEAFF	TGTGCCAGCACCTGGGAGTGGGCCCTGAACACTGAAGCTTTCTTT
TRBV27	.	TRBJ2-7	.	CASSRYRDPYEQYF	TGTGCCAGCAGTCGCTACAGGGACCCCTACGAGCAGTACTTC
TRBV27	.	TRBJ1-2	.	CASSIRSPLGNYGYTF	TGTGCCAGCAGTATAAGGTCGCCCTTGGGCAACTATGGCTACACCTTC
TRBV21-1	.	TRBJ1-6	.	CASPRKNSPLHF	TGTGCCAGCCCCAGGAAAAATTCACCCCTCCACTTT
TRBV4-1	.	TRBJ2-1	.	CASSPRGVADSYNEQFF	TGCGCCAGCAGCCCCAGGGGGGTGGCTGACTCCTACAATGAGCAGTTCTTC
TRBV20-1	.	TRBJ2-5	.	CSASVRETQYF	TGCAGTGCTAGCGTCCGGGAGACCCAGTACTTC
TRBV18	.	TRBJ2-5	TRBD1	CASSSDRVETQYF	TGTGCCAGCTCTTCGGACAGGGTTGAGACCCAGTACTTC
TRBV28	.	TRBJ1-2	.	CASSPQGQANYGYTF	TGTGCCAGCAGTCCCCAGGGTCAGGCTAACTATGGCTACACCTTC
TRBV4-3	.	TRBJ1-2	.	CASSQDLTSQGYTF	TGCGCCAGCAGCCAAGATCTCACTTCTCAAGGCTACACCTTC
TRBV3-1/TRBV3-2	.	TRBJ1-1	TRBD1	CASSEGQGTFF	TGTGCCAGCAGCGAGGGACAGGGAACTTTCTTT
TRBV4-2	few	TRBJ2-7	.	CASSPGLGDYEQYF	TGTGCCAGCTCACCGGGACTGGGGGACTACGAGCAGTACTTC
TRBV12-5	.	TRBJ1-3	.	CASGFSAPGNTIYF	TGTGCTAGTGGTTTCAGCGCCCCTGGAAACACCATATATTTT
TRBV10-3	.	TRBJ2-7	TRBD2	CAISESGGWQYF	TGTGCCATCAGTGAGTCGGGGGGGTGGCAGTACTTC
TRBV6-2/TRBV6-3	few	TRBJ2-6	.	CASSWGGGANVLTF	TGTGCCAGCAGTTGGGGCGGTGGGGCCAACGTCCTGACTTTC
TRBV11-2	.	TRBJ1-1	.	CASSVQGPNTEAFF	TGTGCCAGCAGCGTTCAGGGGCCGAACACTGAAGCTTTCTTT
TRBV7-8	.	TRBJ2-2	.	CASSRQVRELFF	TGTGCCAGCAGTCGACAGGTTCGGGAGCTGTTTTTT
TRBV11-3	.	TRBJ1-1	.	CASSPRGNTEAFF	TGTGCCAGCAGCCCCAGGGGGAACACTGAAGCTTTCTTT
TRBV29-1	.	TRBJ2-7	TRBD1	CSVYGQGAHEQYF	TGCAGCGTTTACGGACAGGGGGCTCACGAGCAGTACTTC
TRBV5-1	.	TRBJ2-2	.	CASSLGQNTGELFF	TGCGCCAGCAGCTTGGGACAGAACACCGGGGAGCTGTTTTTT
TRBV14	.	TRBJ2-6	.	CASSQDAGSGANVLTF	TGTGCCAGCAGCCAAGACGCGGGCTCTGGGGCCAACGTCCTGACTTTC
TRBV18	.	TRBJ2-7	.	CASSPPSHSYEQYF	TGTGCCAGCTCACCACCTAGCCACTCCTACGAGCAGTACTTC
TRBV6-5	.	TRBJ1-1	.	CASSAQGGTEAFF	TGTGCCAGCAGCGCGCAGGGCGGTACTGAAGCTTTCTTT
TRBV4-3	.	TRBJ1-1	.	CASSQEKSAEAFF	TGCGCCAGCAGCCAAGAAAAAAGCGCTGAAGCTTTCTTT
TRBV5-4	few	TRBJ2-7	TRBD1	CASSFPGQGPYEQYF	TGTGCCAGCAGCTTTCCCGGACAGGGTCCCTACGAGCAGTACTTC
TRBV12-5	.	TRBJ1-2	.	CASGLHEDYGYTF	TGTGCTAGTGGACTACACGAGGACTATGGCTACACCTTC
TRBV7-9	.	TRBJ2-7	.	CASSLAEPSEQYF	TGTGCCAGCAGCTTGGCGGAACCGAGCGAGCAGTACTTC
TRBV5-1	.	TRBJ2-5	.	CASSLVLRDQETQYF	TGCGCCAGCAGCTTGGTACTGCGGGATCAAGAGACCCAGTACTTC
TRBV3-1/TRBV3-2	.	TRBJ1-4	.	CASSQAHNEKLFF	TGTGCCAGCAGCCAAGCCCATAATGAAAAACTGTTTTTT
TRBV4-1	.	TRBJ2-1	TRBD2	CASSTQPTAGTSSYNEQFF	TGCGCCAGCAGCACCCAGCCTACCGCCGGGACTAGCTCCTACAATGAGCAGTTCTTC
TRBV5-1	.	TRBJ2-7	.	CASSLDPPRGEQYF	TGCGCCAGCAGCTTGGATCCCCCCCGGGGGGAGCAGTACTTC
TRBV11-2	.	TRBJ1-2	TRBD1	CASRDRVVGGYTF	TGTGCCAGCAGGGACAGGGTAGTAGGGGGCTACACCTTC
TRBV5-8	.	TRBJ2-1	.	CASSPSYNEQFF	TGTGCCAGCAGCCCCAGCTACAATGAGCAGTTCTTC
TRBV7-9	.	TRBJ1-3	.	CASSLSGIGNTIYF	TGTGCCAGCAGCTTATCAGGGATAGGCAACACCATATATTTT
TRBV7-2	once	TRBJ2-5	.	CASSSPSFVETQYF	TGTGCCAGCAGCTCCCCGTCCTTTGTGGAGACCCAGTACTTC
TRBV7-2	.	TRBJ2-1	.	CASSHSSGGQYNEQFF	TGTGCCAGCAGCCACTCGTCGGGGGGCCAATACAATGAGCAGTTCTTC
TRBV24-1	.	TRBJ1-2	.	CATSDSGDHYGYTF	TGTGCCACCAGTGATTCAGGGGATCACTATGGCTACACCTTC
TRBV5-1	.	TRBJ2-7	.	CASSFQGYEQYF	TGCGCCAGCAGCTTCCAGGGGTACGAGCAGTACTTC
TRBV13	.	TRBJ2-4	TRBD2	CASSRRLAGGYGNIQYF	TGTGCCAGCAGCCGCCGACTAGCGGGGGGCTACGGAAACATTCAGTACTTC
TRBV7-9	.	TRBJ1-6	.	CASSLSLGPLHF	TGTGCCAGCAGCTTGAGCCTAGGACCCCTCCACTTT